The rows below give T cell receptor beta chains drawn from one sample of a study of T cell responses to AZD1222 COVID-19 vaccine. This table comes from immunoSEQ multiplex PCR, and its TCRdb copy is limited to in-frame clones, with some not included. The repertoire holds about 140,000 clones, with about nine tenths as singletons. Material: peripheral blood, obtained on day 0 of AZD1222 vaccination. These receptor sequences come from an adult in good health. CDR3s include the opening cysteine and the closing phenylalanine or tryptophan. A D gene is named only where the DNA matches it firmly. The size entry is marked missing in some rows and otherwise reads once, few, many or a size class.

V gene	D gene	CDR3 length	clone size	J gene	CDR3 protein	CDR3 DNA
TRBV5-3	.	15	.	TRBJ2-5	CARSFSNVHKETQYF	TGTGCCAGAAGCTTCTCCAACGTCCATAAAGAGACCCAGTACTTC
TRBV7-9	.	14	.	TRBJ2-7	CASSFAGTRYEQYF	TGTGCCAGCAGCTTCGCCGGGACGCGCTACGAGCAGTACTTC
TRBV19	.	16	.	TRBJ1-3	CASSIVPGSSGNTIYF	TGTGCCAGTAGTATAGTACCGGGGAGCTCTGGAAACACCATATATTTT
TRBV4-2	TRBD2	14	.	TRBJ2-3	CASSRGLAGDTQYF	TGTGCCAGCAGCCGCGGACTAGCGGGAGATACGCAGTATTTT
TRBV5-6	TRBD1	14	.	TRBJ2-7	CASSSDRGAGKQYF	TGTGCCAGCAGCAGTGACAGGGGTGCGGGGAAGCAGTACTTC
TRBV11-2	TRBD1	19	.	TRBJ1-5	CASSLGDWRGPGSNQPQHF	TGTGCCAGCAGCTTAGGTGACTGGAGGGGGCCCGGTAGCAATCAGCCCCAGCATTTT
TRBV6-4	.	13	.	TRBJ1-2	CASSLDGIYGYTF	TGTGCCAGCAGCCTCGACGGAATCTATGGCTACACCTTC
TRBV2	.	14	.	TRBJ1-5	CASRRGVQRQPQHF	TGTGCCAGCAGAAGGGGAGTCCAAAGGCAGCCCCAGCATTTT
TRBV27	.	14	.	TRBJ1-2	CASSLESGSGGYTF	TGTGCCAGCAGCCTAGAATCTGGGTCAGGGGGCTACACCTTC
TRBV6-2/TRBV6-3	TRBD2	15	.	TRBJ2-7	CASRPLAGVRYEQYF	TGTGCCAGCAGACCTCTAGCGGGAGTTCGGTACGAGCAGTACTTC
TRBV14	TRBD1	16	.	TRBJ1-5	CASSLFRGRNNQPQHF	TGTGCCAGCAGTCTGTTCAGGGGGCGAAACAATCAGCCCCAGCATTTT
TRBV28	.	13	.	TRBJ2-7	CASTPGITYEQYF	TGTGCCAGCACCCCCGGAATAACCTACGAGCAGTACTTC
TRBV18	TRBD1	15	.	TRBJ1-4	CASSRDRGTNEKLFF	TGTGCCAGCTCACGGGACAGGGGAACTAATGAAAAACTGTTTTTT
TRBV7-9	.	13	.	TRBJ1-3	CASSLGHSDTIYF	TGTGCCAGCAGCCTCGGACATTCCGACACCATATATTTT
TRBV3-1/TRBV3-2	.	13	.	TRBJ1-2	CASSPRFNYGYTF	TGTGCCAGCAGCCCCCGGTTCAACTATGGCTACACCTTC
TRBV7-2	.	16	.	TRBJ2-3	CASSSEGRFGTDTQYF	TGTGCCAGCAGCTCAGAAGGGCGATTTGGCACAGATACGCAGTATTTT
TRBV7-8	.	14	once	TRBJ2-2	CASSLVENTGELFF	TGTGCCAGCAGCTTAGTGGAGAACACCGGGGAGCTGTTTTTT
TRBV7-2	.	15	.	TRBJ1-3	CASSLVGISGNTIYF	TGTGCCAGCAGCTTAGTGGGGATCTCTGGAAACACCATATATTTT
TRBV28	.	17	.	TRBJ2-1	CASSPRDTRRPNNEQFF	TGTGCCAGCAGTCCCCGGGACACACGACGACCAAACAATGAGCAGTTCTTC
TRBV15	.	16	.	TRBJ1-1	CATSSDKDSISGEAFF	TGTGCCACCAGCAGTGACAAGGACAGTATTTCGGGTGAAGCTTTCTTT
TRBV4-2	.	15	.	TRBJ2-7	CASSQGGTASYEQYF	TGTGCCAGCAGCCAAGGCGGGACAGCCTCCTACGAGCAGTACTTC